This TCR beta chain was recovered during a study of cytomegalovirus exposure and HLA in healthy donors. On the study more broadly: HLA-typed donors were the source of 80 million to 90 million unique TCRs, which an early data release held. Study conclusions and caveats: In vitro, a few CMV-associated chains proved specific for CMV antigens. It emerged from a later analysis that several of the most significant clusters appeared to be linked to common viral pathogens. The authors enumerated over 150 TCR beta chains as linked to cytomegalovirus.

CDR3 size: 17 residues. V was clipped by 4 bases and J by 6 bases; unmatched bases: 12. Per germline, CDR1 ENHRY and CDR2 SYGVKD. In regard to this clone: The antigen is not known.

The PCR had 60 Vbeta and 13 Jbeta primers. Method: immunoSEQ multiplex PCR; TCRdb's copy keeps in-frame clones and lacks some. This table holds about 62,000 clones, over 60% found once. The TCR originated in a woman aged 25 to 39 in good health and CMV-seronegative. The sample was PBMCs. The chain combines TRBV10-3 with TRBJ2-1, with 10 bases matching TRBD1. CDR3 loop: CAISGKHGQGGPNEQFF. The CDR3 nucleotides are TGTGCCATCAGTGGCAAGCACGGACAGGGGGGCCCCAATGAGCAGTTCTTC.